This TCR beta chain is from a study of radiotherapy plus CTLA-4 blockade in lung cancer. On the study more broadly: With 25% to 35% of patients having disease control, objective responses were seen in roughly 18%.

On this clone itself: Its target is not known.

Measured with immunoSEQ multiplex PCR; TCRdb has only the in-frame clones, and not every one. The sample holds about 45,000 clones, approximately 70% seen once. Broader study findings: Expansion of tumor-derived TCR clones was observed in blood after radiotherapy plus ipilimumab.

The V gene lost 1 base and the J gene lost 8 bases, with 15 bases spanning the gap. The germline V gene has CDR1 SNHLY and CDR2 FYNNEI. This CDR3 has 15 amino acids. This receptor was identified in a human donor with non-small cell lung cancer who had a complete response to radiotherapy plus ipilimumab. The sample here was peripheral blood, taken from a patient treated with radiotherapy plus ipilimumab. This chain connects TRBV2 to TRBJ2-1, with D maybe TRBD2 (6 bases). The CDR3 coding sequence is TGTGCCAGCAGTGAAGGTCAGGGACCGGGGGATGAGCAGTTCTTC. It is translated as CASSEGQGPGDEQFF. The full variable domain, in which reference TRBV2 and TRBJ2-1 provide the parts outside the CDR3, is EPEVTQTPSHQVTQMGQEVILRCVPISNHLYFYWYRQILGQKVEFLVSFYNNEISEKSEIFDDQFSVERPDGSNFTLKIRSTKLEDSAMYFCASSEGQGPGDEQFFGPGTRLTVL.